The rows below give T cell receptor beta chains drawn from one sample of a study of blood T cell repertoires in COVID-19. Measured with immunoSEQ multiplex PCR; TCRdb has only the in-frame clones, and not every one. The repertoire has some 240,000 clones, over 70% of them found once; the top ten carry about 3.4%. What was sequenced was PBMCs or T cells enriched from blood (not recorded which). The source of these receptors is a middle-aged woman who had been exposed to COVID-19. CDR3s include the opening cysteine and the closing phenylalanine or tryptophan. Fields, in order: V gene, J gene, CDR3 protein.

TRBV12-3/TRBV12-4	TRBJ1-2	CASSLPPGYGYTF
TRBV12-3/TRBV12-4	TRBJ1-3	CASEDSSGNTIYF
TRBV3-1/TRBV3-2	TRBJ2-1	CASSQDSFGNEQFF
TRBV28	TRBJ2-7	CASSAPGQGARGGFYEQYF
TRBV5-1	TRBJ2-5	CASSETPGQAETQYF
TRBV4-2	TRBJ1-2	CASSQVLGLARNYTF
TRBV25-1	TRBJ1-5	CASSGDRGNGNQPQHF
TRBV19	TRBJ1-2	CASSPVKATGNYGYTF
TRBV10-3	TRBJ1-4	CAISETQGYNEKLFF
TRBV4-3	TRBJ2-2	CASSREIRGRSNTGELFF
TRBV28	TRBJ1-1	CASSSLGHVLTEAFF
TRBV6-2/TRBV6-3	TRBJ2-6	CASSYVYATGPSGANVLTF
TRBV29-1	TRBJ2-1	CSVGLLLGNEQFF
TRBV28	TRBJ1-4	CASSLGSEKLFF
TRBV14	TRBJ2-3	CASSPGEPLTDTQYF
TRBV7-2	TRBJ2-5	CASSLQYQETQYF
TRBV28	TRBJ1-2	CASSLGVYGYTF
TRBV7-9	TRBJ2-1	CASSRRDSYNEQFF
TRBV19	TRBJ2-7	CASSFLGQGSYEQYF
TRBV3-1/TRBV3-2	TRBJ2-2	CASSQPQGRGAGELFF
TRBV24-1	TRBJ1-2	CATSTSNYGYTF
TRBV27	TRBJ1-6	CASSPQGTYNSPLHF
TRBV12-3/TRBV12-4	TRBJ2-1	CASSFRDYNEQFF
TRBV27	TRBJ2-3	CASSPSRGGGHATQYF
TRBV3-1/TRBV3-2	TRBJ1-3	CASSHRRDTGRIGNTIYF
TRBV12-1	TRBJ1-3	CATHLPGNGSGNTIYF
TRBV5-4	TRBJ2-7	CASKLAPSYEQYF
TRBV3-1/TRBV3-2	TRBJ1-1	CASSFRVSEAFF
TRBV4-3	TRBJ1-2	CASSQDLGEGYTF
TRBV7-9	TRBJ1-5	CASSLEGGSNQPQHF
TRBV29-1	TRBJ1-1	CSVEVQIMPEAFF
TRBV6-4	TRBJ2-3	CASSDRGGATDTQYF
TRBV7-2	TRBJ2-5	CASSLAGGNSGRERETQYF